This T cell receptor beta chain was documented in a study of CD8 T cells in Susac syndrome. Random-hexamer reverse transcription was applied to roughly 0.5 to 1 ug RNA. The authors amplified TCR beta CDR3 across 54 Vbeta and 13 Jbeta using immunoSEQ multiplex PCR. TCRdb reprocessed the immunoSEQ multiplex PCR reads via MiXCR and lists one record per CDR3 protein. The profile shows just over 150,000 distinct CDR3 sequences, nearly 97% of them singletons. Study results and caveats: It was acknowledged in the study that the number of individuals who were included in its TCR sequencing and HLA analysis was relatively small.

With regard to this clonotype: Its antigen is currently unknown.

CDR3 length: 13 residues. Germline CDR1 SGHRS, CDR2 YFSETQ. V lost 1 base and J lost 3, with 8 bases in between. The multiple sclerosis controls consisted of treatment-naive patients with relapsing-remitting disease, either stable or active. The TCR originated in a human donor with multiple sclerosis. Material: CD8+ T cells from PBMCs. This chain uses TRBV5-1 with TRBJ2-7, with D possibly TRBD2 on 6 matching bases. CDR3 region: CASSLPGVYEQYF. In DNA form, the CDR3 reads TGCGCCAGCAGCTTGCCGGGAGTCTACGAGCAGTACTTC.